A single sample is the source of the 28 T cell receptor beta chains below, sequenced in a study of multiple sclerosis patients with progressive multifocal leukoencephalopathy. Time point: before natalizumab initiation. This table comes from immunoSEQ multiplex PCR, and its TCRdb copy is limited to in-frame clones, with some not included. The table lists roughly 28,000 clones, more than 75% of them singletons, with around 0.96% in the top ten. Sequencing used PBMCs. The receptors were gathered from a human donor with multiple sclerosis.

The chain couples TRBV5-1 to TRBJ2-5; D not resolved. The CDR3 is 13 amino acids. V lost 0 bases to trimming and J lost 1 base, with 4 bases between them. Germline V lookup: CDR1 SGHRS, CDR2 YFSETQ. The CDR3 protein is CASSLGGQETQYF. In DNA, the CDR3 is TGCGCCAGCAGCTTGGGGGGCCAAGAGACCCAGTACTTC.

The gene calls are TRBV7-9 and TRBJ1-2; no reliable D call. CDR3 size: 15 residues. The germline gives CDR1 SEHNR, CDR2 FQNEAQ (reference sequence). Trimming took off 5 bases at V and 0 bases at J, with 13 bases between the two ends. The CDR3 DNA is TGTGCCAGCAGCCCCACCCTTACTTCTAACTATGGCTACACCTTC. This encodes CASSPTLTSNYGYTF.

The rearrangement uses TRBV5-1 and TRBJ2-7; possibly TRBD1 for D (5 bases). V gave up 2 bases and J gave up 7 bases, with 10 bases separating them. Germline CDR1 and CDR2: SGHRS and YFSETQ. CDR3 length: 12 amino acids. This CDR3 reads CASSFRAGEQYF. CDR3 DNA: TGCGCCAGCAGCTTCAGGGCTGGGGAGCAGTACTTC.

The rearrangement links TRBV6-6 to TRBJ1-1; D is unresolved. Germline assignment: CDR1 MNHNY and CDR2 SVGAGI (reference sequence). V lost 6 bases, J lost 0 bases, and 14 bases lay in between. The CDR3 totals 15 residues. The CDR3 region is CASSHHIGMNTEAFF. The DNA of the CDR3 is TGTGCCAGCAGCCACCACATCGGGATGAACACTGAAGCTTTCTTT.

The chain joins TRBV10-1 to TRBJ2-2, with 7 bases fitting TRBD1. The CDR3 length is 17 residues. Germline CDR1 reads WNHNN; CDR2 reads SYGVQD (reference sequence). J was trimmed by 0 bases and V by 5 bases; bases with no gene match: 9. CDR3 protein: CASSQRVTGSNTGELFF. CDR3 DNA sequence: TGCGCCAGCAGTCAGCGTGTGACAGGGTCGAACACCGGGGAGCTGTTTTTT.

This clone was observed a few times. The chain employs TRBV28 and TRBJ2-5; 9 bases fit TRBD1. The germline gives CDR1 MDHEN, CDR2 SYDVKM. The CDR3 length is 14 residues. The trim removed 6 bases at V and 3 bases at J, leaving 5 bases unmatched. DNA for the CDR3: TGTGCCAGCAGCCGGGACAGGGAAGAAGAGACCCAGTACTTC. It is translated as CASSRDREEETQYF.

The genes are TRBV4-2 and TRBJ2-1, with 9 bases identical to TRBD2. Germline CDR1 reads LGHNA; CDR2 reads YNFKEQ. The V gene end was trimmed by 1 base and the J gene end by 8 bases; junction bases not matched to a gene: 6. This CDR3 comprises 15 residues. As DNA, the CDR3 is TGTGCCAGCAGCCAAGCAGCGGGGGGTTTCGATGAGCAGTTCTTC. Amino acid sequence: CASSQAAGGFDEQFF.

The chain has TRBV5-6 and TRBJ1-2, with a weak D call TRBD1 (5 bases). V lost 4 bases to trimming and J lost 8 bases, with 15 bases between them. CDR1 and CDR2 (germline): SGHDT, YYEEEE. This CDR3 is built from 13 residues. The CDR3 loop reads CASSQPDSGGYTF. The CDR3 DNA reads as TGTGCCAGCAGCCAACCTGACAGCGGCGGCTACACCTTC.

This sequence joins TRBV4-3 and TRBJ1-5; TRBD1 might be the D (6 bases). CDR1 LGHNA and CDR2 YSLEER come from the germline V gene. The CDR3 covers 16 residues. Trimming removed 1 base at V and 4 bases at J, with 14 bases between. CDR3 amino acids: CASSQVYDRRNQPQHF. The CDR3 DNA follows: TGCGCCAGCAGCCAAGTTTATGACAGGAGGAATCAGCCCCAGCATTTT.

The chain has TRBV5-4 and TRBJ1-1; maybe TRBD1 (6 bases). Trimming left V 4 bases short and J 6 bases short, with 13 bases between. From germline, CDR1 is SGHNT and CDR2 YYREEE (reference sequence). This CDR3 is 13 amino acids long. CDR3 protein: CASSTTGLPEAFF. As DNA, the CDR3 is TGTGCCAGCAGCACGACAGGCCTCCCTGAAGCTTTCTTT.

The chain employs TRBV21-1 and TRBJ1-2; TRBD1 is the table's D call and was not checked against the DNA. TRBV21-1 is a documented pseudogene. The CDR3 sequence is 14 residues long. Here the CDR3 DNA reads TGTGCCAGCAGCAGGGGGCGACTCCACTATGGCTACACCTTC. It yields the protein CASSRGRLHYGYTF.

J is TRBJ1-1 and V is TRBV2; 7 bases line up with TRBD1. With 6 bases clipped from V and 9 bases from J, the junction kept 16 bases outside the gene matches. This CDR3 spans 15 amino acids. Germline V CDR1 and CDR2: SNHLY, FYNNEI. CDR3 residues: CASSLTQGSDVKAFF. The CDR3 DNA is TGTGCCAGCAGCCTTACACAGGGGTCGGACGTTAAAGCTTTCTTT.

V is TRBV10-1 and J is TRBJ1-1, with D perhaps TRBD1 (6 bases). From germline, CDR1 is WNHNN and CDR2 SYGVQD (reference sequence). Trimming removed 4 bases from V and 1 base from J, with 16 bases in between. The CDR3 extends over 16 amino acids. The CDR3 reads CASSGGGHGENTEAFF. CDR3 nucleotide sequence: TGCGCCAGCAGTGGAGGGGGACACGGGGAGAACACTGAAGCTTTCTTT.

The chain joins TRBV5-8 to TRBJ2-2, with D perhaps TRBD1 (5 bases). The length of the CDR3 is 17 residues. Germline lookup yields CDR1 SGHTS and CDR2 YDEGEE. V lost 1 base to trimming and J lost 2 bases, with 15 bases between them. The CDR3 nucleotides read TGTGCCAGCAGCTTGTATCTGGGGCAGAGAAACACCGGGGAGCTGTTTTTT. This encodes CASSLYLGQRNTGELFF.

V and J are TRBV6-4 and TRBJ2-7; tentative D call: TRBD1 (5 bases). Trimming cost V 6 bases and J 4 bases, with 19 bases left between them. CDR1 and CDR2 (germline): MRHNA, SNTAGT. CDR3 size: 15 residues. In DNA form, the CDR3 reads TGTGCCAGCAGATTTTCAGGGAAGGGGAATTACGAGCAGTACTTC. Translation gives CASRFSGKGNYEQYF.

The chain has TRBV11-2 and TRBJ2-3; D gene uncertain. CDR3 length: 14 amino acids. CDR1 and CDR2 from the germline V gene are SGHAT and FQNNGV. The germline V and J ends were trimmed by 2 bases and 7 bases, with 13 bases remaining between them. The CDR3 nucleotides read TGTGCCAGCAGCTTATCAGACCCCTCTAATACGCAGTATTTT. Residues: CASSLSDPSNTQYF. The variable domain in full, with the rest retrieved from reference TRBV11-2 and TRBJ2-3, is EAGVAQSPRYKIIEKRQSVAFWCNPISGHATLYWYQQILGQGPKLLIQFQNNGVVDDSQLPKDRFSAERLKGVDSTLKIQPAKLEDSAVYLCASSLSDPSNTQYFGPGTRLTVL.

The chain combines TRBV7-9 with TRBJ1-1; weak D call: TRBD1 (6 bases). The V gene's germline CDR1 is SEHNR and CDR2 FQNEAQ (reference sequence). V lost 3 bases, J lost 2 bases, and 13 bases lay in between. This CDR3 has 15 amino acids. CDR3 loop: CASSLLRQENTEAFF. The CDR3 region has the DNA TGTGCCAGCAGCTTGCTGAGACAGGAAAACACTGAAGCTTTCTTT.

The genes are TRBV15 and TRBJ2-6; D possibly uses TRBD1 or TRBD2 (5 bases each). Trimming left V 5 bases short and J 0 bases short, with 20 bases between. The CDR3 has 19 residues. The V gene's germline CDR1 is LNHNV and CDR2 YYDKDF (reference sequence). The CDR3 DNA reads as TGTGCCACCAGCCCTTGGGAGACAGTATTTAGCTCTGGGGCCAACGTCCTGACTTTC. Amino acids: CATSPWETVFSSGANVLTF.

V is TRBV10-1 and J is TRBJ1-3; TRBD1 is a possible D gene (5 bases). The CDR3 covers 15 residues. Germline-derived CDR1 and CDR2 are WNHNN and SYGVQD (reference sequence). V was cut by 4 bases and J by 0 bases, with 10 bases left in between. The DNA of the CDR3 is TGCGCCAGCAGTGTGGGGGGACTCTCTGGAAACACCATATATTTT. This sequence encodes CASSVGGLSGNTIYF.

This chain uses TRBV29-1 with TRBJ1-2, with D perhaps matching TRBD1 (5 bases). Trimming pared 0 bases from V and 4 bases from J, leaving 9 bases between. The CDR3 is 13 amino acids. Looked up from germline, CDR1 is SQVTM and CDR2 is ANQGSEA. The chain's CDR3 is CSVEEEDIYGYTF. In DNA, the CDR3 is TGCAGCGTTGAAGAGGAGGACATCTATGGCTACACCTTC.

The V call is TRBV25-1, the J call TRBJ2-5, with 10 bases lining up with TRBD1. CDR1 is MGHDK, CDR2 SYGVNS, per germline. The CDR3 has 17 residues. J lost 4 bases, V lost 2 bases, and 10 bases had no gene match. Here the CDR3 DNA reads TGTGCCAGCAGTGAAGCGGACAGGGGGTGGAGTAGAGAGACCCAGTACTTC. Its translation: CASSEADRGWSRETQYF.

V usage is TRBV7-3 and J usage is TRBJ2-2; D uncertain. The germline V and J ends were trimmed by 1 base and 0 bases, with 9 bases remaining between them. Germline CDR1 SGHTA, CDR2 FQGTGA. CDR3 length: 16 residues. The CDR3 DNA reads TGTGCCAGCAGCTTAAACGCAGGCCCGAACACCGGGGAGCTGTTTTTT. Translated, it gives CASSLNAGPNTGELFF.

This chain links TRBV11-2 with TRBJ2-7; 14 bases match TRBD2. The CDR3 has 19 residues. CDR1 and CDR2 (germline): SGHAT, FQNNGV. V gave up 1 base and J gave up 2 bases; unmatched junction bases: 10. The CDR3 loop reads CASSLGRTSGGTRPYEQYF. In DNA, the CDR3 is TGTGCCAGCAGCTTAGGGAGGACTAGCGGGGGGACGAGACCCTACGAGCAGTACTTC.

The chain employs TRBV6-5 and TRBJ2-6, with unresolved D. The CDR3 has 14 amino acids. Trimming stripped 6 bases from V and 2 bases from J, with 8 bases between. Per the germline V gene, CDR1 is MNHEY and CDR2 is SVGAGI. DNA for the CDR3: TGTGCCAGCAGAGTGAGCCCTGGGGCCAACGTCCTGACTTTC. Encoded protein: CASRVSPGANVLTF.

The CDR3 sequence is CASSAGANYGYTF. In nucleotides, the CDR3 is TGTGCCAGCAGTGCGGGTGCTAACTATGGCTACACCTTC. This chain links TRBV9 with TRBJ1-2; D is unresolved. The CDR3 is 13 residues long. V lost 5 bases and J 0 bases, leaving 8 bases between the germline ends. CDR1 and CDR2 from the germline V gene are SGDLS and YYNGEE.

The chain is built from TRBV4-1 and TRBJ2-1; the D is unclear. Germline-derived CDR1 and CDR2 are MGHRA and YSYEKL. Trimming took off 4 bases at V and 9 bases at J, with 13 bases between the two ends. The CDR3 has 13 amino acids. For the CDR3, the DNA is TGCGCCAGCAGCCCCTCTTATTTGGGTGAGCAGTTCTTC. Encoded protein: CASSPSYLGEQFF.

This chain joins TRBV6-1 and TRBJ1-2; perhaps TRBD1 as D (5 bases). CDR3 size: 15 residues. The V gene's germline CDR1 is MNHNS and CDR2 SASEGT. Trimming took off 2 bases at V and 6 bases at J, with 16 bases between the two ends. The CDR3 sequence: CASSEWGRGEDGYTF. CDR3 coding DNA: TGTGCCAGCAGTGAATGGGGACGCGGGGAGGATGGCTACACCTTC.

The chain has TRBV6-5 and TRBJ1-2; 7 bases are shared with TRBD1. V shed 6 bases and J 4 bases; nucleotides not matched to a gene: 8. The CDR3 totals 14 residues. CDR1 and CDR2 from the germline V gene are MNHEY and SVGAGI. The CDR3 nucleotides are TGTGCCAGCAGGGATTCGGACAGGATCTATGGCTACACCTTC. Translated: CASRDSDRIYGYTF.